This T cell receptor (beta chain) was documented in a study of blood T cell repertoires in COVID-19. The wider study: Italy, Spain and the United States were the sources of the convalescent and acute COVID-19 samples. T cells, B-cell-depleted T cells, or PBMCs provided the cDNA or gDNA that served as material.

This CDR3 is built from 15 residues. CDR1 LGHDT and CDR2 YNNKEL come from the germline V gene (reference sequence). The junction had 4 bases not matched to a gene; V was cut back by 6 bases and J by 4 bases. Assay used: immunoSEQ multiplex PCR; TCRdb lists only in-frame clones, some missing. The sample has about 220,000 clones, approximately 90% seen once. Enrolled through a virtual design, the participants were between roughly 18 and 100 years of age and came from about two dozen US areas. This chain joins TRBV3-1 (or the pseudogene TRBV3-2) and TRBJ2-3, with TRBD2 matching over 13 bases. The sequencing sample was made of PBMCs or T cells enriched from blood (not recorded which). The source is a middle-aged woman with acute COVID-19. CDR3 loop: CASRATSGGADTQYF. The CDR3 DNA reads TGTGCCAGCAGAGCTACTAGCGGGGGGGCAGATACGCAGTATTTT.